The next 18 T cell receptor beta chains were all read from a single sample in a study of T-cell memory formation after mild COVID-19 (dated by TCRdb to about 2021). Library generation was performed with 5' RACE. The instrument given in TCRdb is Illumina NovaSeq 6000. TCRdb passed the public sequencing reads through fastp at Q25 and MiXCR, retaining productive beta sequences. Each record represents a unique CDR3 protein, reported with the most common genes and DNA among its rows. The sample table lists roughly 340,000 distinct CDR3 sequences, about 15% of them with a count of one. The ten largest clonotypes hold approximately 20% of the sample. Sequenced sample: PBMCs or a T cell subset sorted from them (not recorded which). The receptors come from a man aged 18-30 years who had mild COVID-19 (a few samples of this study predate the infection). The sample titles of this study are shuffled in the database, so cell type and time point are left out; the donor was told from shared clones.

This rearrangement joins TRBV29-1 to TRBJ2-5, with D perhaps TRBD1 (5 bases). This CDR3 comprises 12 residues. Germline-derived CDR1 and CDR2 are SQVTM and ANQGSEA. The V gene lost 3 bases and the J gene lost 4 bases, with 9 bases spanning the gap. Written as DNA, the CDR3 is TGCAGCGTTGATAAGGGGATAGAGACCCAGTACTTC. Translation: CSVDKGIETQYF.

There are a few counts of this clonotype. This rearrangement joins TRBV6-2 or TRBV6-3 to TRBJ1-4; 7 nucleotides line up with TRBD1. This CDR3 comprises 18 residues. Looked up from germline, CDR1 is MNHEY and CDR2 is SVGEGT. V shed 4 bases, J shed 0 bases, and the junction held 11 bases outside the gene matches. The CDR3 DNA reads TGTGCCAGCAGTTGGAGCGATACAGGGGCGGCAACTAATGAAAAACTGTTTTTT. Translating gives CASSWSDTGAATNEKLFF.

This clonotype showed up many times. The chain recombines TRBV27 with TRBJ2-5, with D perhaps TRBD1 (6 bases). V shed 6 bases and J shed 4 bases, with 12 bases lying between them. Germline-derived CDR1 and CDR2 are MNHEY and SMNVEV (reference sequence). There are 13 residues in the CDR3. CDR3 sequence (DNA): TGTGCCAGCAGCCCCAGGGGTCGAGAGACCCAGTACTTC. Translation: CASSPRGRETQYF.

Notes on this clonotype: An end of the junction differs from the germline gene, which may be a read error. This chain links TRBV10-3 with TRBJ1-1, with TRBD1 identical over 7 bases. Germline V gives CDR1 ENHRY, CDR2 SYGVKD. This CDR3 has 14 residues. DNA for the CDR3: TGTGCCATCAGGACAGGGCGGGGTTTGACTGAAGCTTTATTT. Its translation is CAIRTGRGLTEALF.

The genes are TRBV7-9 and TRBJ2-1; weak D call: TRBD1 (5 bases). Germline V gives CDR1 SEHNR, CDR2 FQNEAQ (reference sequence). This CDR3 has 12 amino acids. Trimming took off 10 bases at V and 5 bases at J, with 12 bases between the two ends. The CDR3 DNA reads as TGTGCCACCTTAACAGGAAACAATGAGCAGTTCTTC. This translates into CATLTGNNEQFF.

The chain uses TRBV9 and TRBJ2-6; D is possibly TRBD2 (7 bases). This CDR3 region has 16 residues. Germline V gives CDR1 SGDLS, CDR2 YYNGEE. Trimming left V 0 bases short and J 4 bases short, with 11 bases between. Here the CDR3 reads CASSVDGGRGANVLTF. For the CDR3, the DNA is TGTGCCAGCAGCGTAGACGGGGGGCGAGGGGCCAACGTCCTGACTTTC.

This clonotype has a count of ten or more. The V call is TRBV20-1, the J call TRBJ1-1; maybe TRBD1 (5 bases). Trimming cost V 1 base and J 3 bases, with 12 bases left between them. This CDR3 contains 14 residues. Germline loops: CDR1 DFQATT, CDR2 SNEGSKA (reference sequence). The chain's CDR3 is CSARGGSRDTEAFF. The CDR3 DNA reads TGCAGTGCTAGAGGGGGGTCGAGAGACACTGAAGCTTTCTTT.

The chain carries TRBV12-3 or TRBV12-4 and TRBJ1-1; TRBD1 agrees at 9 bases. Losses at the gene ends were 6 bases for V and 3 bases for J; bases not matched to a gene: 2. This CDR3 region has 13 residues. The CDR3 DNA is TGTGCCAGCAGGAGGACAGGGGACACTGAAGCTTTCTTT. It translates to CASRRTGDTEAFF.

The rearrangement joins TRBV15 to TRBJ2-3; 10 nucleotides agree with TRBD2. Germline assignment: CDR1 LNHNV and CDR2 YYDKDF (reference sequence). Unmatched junction bases numbered 10, after V lost 9 bases and J lost 4 bases. CDR3 length: 15 amino acids. CDR3: CATRRAGGRPDTQYF. CDR3 nucleotides: TGTGCCACGCGACGAGCGGGGGGGCGTCCAGATACGCAGTATTTT. Using reference TRBV15 and TRBJ2-3 for the parts outside the CDR3, the full variable domain is DAMVIQNPRYQVTQFGKPVTLSCSQTLNHNVMYWYQQKSSQAPKLLFHYYDKDFNNEADTPDNFQSRRPNTSFCFLDIRSPGLGDTAMYLCATRRAGGRPDTQYFGPGTRLTVL.

The chain is built from TRBV6-5 and TRBJ2-7; D is possibly TRBD2 (5 bases). Between the trimmed V and J ends, which lost 7 bases and 2 bases, there was a span of 9 bases. Per the germline V gene, CDR1 is MNHEY and CDR2 is SVGAGI. The CDR3 spans 12 residues. The CDR3 is CASTNGAYEQYF. The CDR3 nucleotides read TGTGCCAGCACCAACGGGGCCTACGAGCAGTACTTC.

The J gene is TRBJ2-7, the V gene TRBV6-5, with D possibly matching TRBD1 (5 bases). Germline V gene data show CDR1 as MNHEY and CDR2 as SVGAGI. The CDR3 loop spans 12 amino acids. The V and J ends lost 7 bases and 6 bases respectively, with 13 bases between them. In DNA form, the CDR3 reads TGTGCCAGCACCACGCAGGGCGGCGAGCAGTACTTC. Its protein is CASTTQGGEQYF.

The CDR3 DNA is TGCGCCAGCAGTGATGGGAGGGCTTCGGGCGAGCAGTACTTC. Amino acids: CASSDGRASGEQYF. The chain links TRBV10-1 to TRBJ2-7; 7 bases match TRBD2. The germline V gene has CDR1 WNHNN and CDR2 SYGVQD (reference sequence). The CDR3 loop spans 14 amino acids. After removal of 3 bases from V and 6 bases from J, the junction contained 8 bases not matched to a gene.

The chain uses TRBV7-6 and TRBJ2-7; no clear D gene. CDR1 and CDR2 (germline): SGHVS, FNYEAQ. The ends were cut back, 5 bases at V and 3 bases at J, with 17 bases in the middle. CDR3 length: 15 residues. In DNA, the CDR3 is TGTGCCAGCAGCCCCGGGCCCGACCACGTCTACGAGCAGTACTTC. It translates to CASSPGPDHVYEQYF.

The rearrangement uses TRBV19 and TRBJ1-1; 10 bases match TRBD1. This CDR3 is built from 15 residues. The V gene end was trimmed by 5 bases and the J gene end by 5 bases; junction bases not matched to a gene: 8. Germline V lookup: CDR1 LNHDA, CDR2 SQIVND (reference sequence). Here the CDR3 DNA reads TGTGCCAGTAGTGCTTGGACAGGGGGGCTGACTGAAGCTTTCTTT. Its protein is CASSAWTGGLTEAFF.

The chain combines TRBV7-2 with TRBJ2-2, with 10 bases matching TRBD2. The CDR3 is 16 amino acids. With 5 bases clipped from V and 5 bases from J, the junction kept 8 bases outside the gene matches. Per germline, CDR1 SGHTA and CDR2 FQGNSA. The CDR3 DNA reads TGTGCCAGCAGCCGGAAGACTAGCGGGCCGACCGGGGAGCTGTTTTTT. Protein product: CASSRKTSGPTGELFF.

This clonotype was observed a handful of times. The chain joins TRBV7-2 to TRBJ2-3; D not resolved. CDR1 and CDR2 from the germline V gene are SGHTA and FQGNSA. The CDR3 is 12 residues long. V lost 3 bases and J 13 bases, leaving 14 bases between the germline ends. The CDR3 sequence is CASSLTQIREYF. The CDR3 DNA reads as TGTGCCAGCAGCTTGACCCAAATACGGGAGTATTTT. Full variable domain (remainder filled in from reference TRBV7-2 and TRBJ2-3): GAGVSQSPSNKVTEKGKDVELRCDPISGHTALYWYRQSLGQGLEFLIYFQGNSAPDKSGLPSDRFSAERTGGSVSTLTIQRTQQEDSAVYLCASSLTQIREYFGPGTRLTVL.

Only a few counts were recorded for this clonotype. The V gene is TRBV12-3 or TRBV12-4, the J gene TRBJ2-5, with 7 bases fitting TRBD2. The CDR3 spans 14 residues. The V gene end was trimmed by 6 bases and the J gene end by 2 bases; junction bases not matched to a gene: 6. The CDR3 is CASSPHGGQETQYF. CDR3 nucleotide sequence: TGTGCCAGCAGCCCCCACGGGGGGCAAGAGACCCAGTACTTC.

This clonotype was seen a few times. The DNA for the CDR3 is TGCGCCAGCAGCTTGGACAGCAATAGCAATCAGCCCCAGCATTTT. As protein: CASSLDSNSNQPQHF. The chain uses TRBV5-1 and TRBJ1-5; no clear D. This CDR3 is built from 15 residues. Germline CDR1 and CDR2: SGHRS and YFSETQ. V was cut by 0 bases and J by 0 bases, with 7 bases left in between.